The subject of this entry is one TCR beta chain. The repertoire was sequenced with immunoSEQ multiplex PCR; TCRdb's copy has only in-frame clones and lacks some. The sample has about 130,000 clones; over 75% are singletons. The data are from a study of T cell responses to AZD1222 COVID-19 vaccine. Germline values: CDR1 MDHEN, CDR2 SYDVKM. The CDR3 is 14 residues long. Between the trimmed V and J ends, which lost 2 bases and 0 bases, there was a span of 7 bases. Specimen: peripheral blood, collected on day 0 of AZD1222 vaccination. This TCR was sampled from an adult in good health. V and J are TRBV28 and TRBJ1-1, with no clear D. The CDR3 nucleotides read TGTGCCAGCAGTTTACCAAGATTGAACACTGAAGCTTTCTTT. This codes for CASSLPRLNTEAFF.